The T cell receptor (beta chain) under discussion was sequenced for a study of STAT3 mutations in large granular lymphocyte leukemia. Study findings and constraints: Every T-cell large granular lymphocyte leukemia patient had at least one immunodominant TCR beta clonotype. In about 30% of the 18 patients, new TCR clonotypes emerged after therapy. A small but highly pathogenic clone may have been missed. Clonal expansion was inferred from samples taken at other timepoints. Suggested: STAT3 mutation was not the ancestral event for these clonal expansions.

To note about this clone: Its target is unknown.

TCRdb's table, derived via immunoSEQ multiplex PCR, lists solely in-frame clones and lacks some. The top ten hold about 32% of the sample, which has some 30,000 clones, roughly 80% seen once. Per germline, CDR1 SGHRS and CDR2 YFSETQ. The CDR3 has 14 residues. The V gene end was trimmed by 8 bases and the J gene end by 5 bases; junction bases not matched to a gene: 8. The source of this sequence is a woman in her forties or fifties with T-cell large granular lymphocyte leukemia. Some clones in this sample may be carry-over from other donors' samples. This chain uses TRBV5-1 with TRBJ1-1, with 11 bases fitting TRBD1. Sequencing input: peripheral blood mononuclear cells. In DNA, the CDR3 is TGCGCCAGGGGGACAGGGGGTTCGAGGACTGAAGCTTTCTTT. Protein: CARGTGGSRTEAFF. Drawing the rest from reference TRBV5-1 and TRBJ1-1, the complete variable domain is KAGVTQTPRYLIKTRGQQVTLSCSPISGHRSVSWYQQTPGQGLQFLFEYFSETQRNKGNFPGRFSGRQFSNSRSEMNVSTLELGDSALYLCARGTGGSRTEAFFGQGTRLTVV.